A selection of T cell receptor beta chains follows, all from one sample in a study of blood T cell repertoires in COVID-19. Generated by immunoSEQ multiplex PCR, the TCRdb table keeps only in-frame clones and is missing some. The top ten clones hold 3% to 4% of a sample with a few hundred thousand clones, about four fifths of them seen once. Sample: PBMCs or T cells enriched from blood (not recorded which). Every receptor here comes from a woman aged 55 to 70 who had recovered from COVID-19. Both conserved end residues are part of each CDR3. D genes are given only for firm matches. The size entry is marked missing in some rows and otherwise reads once, few, many or a size class.

CDR3 DNA: TGTGCCAGCTCACCTCGACAGGGATACCTCTACGAGCAGTACTTC
CDR3 protein: CASSPRQGYLYEQYF
J gene: TRBJ2-7
D gene: TRBD1
clone size: .
V gene: TRBV18

CDR3 DNA: TGTGCCAGCAGCTCCAGGGCCCTCGGAGATTCACCCCTCCACTTT
CDR3 protein: CASSSRALGDSPLHF
J gene: TRBJ1-6
D gene: .
clone size: .
V gene: TRBV7-6

CDR3 DNA: TGTGCCAGTAGTTTACAGGTTCATCAGCCCCAGCATTTT
CDR3 protein: CASSLQVHQPQHF
J gene: TRBJ1-5
D gene: .
clone size: .
V gene: TRBV19

CDR3 DNA: TGTGCCAGCAGCCGAAGTTCTAAAAACACTGAAGCTTTCTTT
CDR3 protein: CASSRSSKNTEAFF
J gene: TRBJ1-1
D gene: .
clone size: .
V gene: TRBV7-3

CDR3 DNA: TGTGCCAGCAGCTTAGTTGAAACGGGGGTCTGGGCCAAAAACATTCAGTACTTC
CDR3 protein: CASSLVETGVWAKNIQYF
J gene: TRBJ2-4
D gene: .
clone size: .
V gene: TRBV7-8

CDR3 DNA: TGTGCCAGCAGCCAATTTCTAAGCTCCTACGAGCAGTACTTC
CDR3 protein: CASSQFLSSYEQYF
J gene: TRBJ2-7
D gene: .
clone size: .
V gene: TRBV3-1/TRBV3-2

CDR3 DNA: TGTGCCAGCAGCTCTGACAGGTCGAACACTGAAGCTTTCTTT
CDR3 protein: CASSSDRSNTEAFF
J gene: TRBJ1-1
D gene: .
clone size: .
V gene: TRBV7-8

CDR3 DNA: TGTGCCACCCAAAGACAGGTTAATGAAAAACTGTTTTTT
CDR3 protein: CATQRQVNEKLFF
J gene: TRBJ1-4
D gene: .
clone size: .
V gene: TRBV15

CDR3 DNA: TGTGCCAGCAGCCAGGGGGAGGTTTCGTCGAACACCGGGGAGCTGTTTTTT
CDR3 protein: CASSQGEVSSNTGELFF
J gene: TRBJ2-2
D gene: .
clone size: large
V gene: TRBV7-9

CDR3 DNA: TGTGCCAGCAGCCAGAGCGGGGGGGCGCGGGACTATGGCTACACCTTC
CDR3 protein: CASSQSGGARDYGYTF
J gene: TRBJ1-2
D gene: .
clone size: .
V gene: TRBV3-1/TRBV3-2

CDR3 DNA: TGTGCCACCAGTGGAGATCAGCCCCAGCATTTT
CDR3 protein: CATSGDQPQHF
J gene: TRBJ1-5
D gene: .
clone size: .
V gene: TRBV24-1

CDR3 DNA: TGTGCCAGCTCAAGCTCCCGGGACAATAACTATGGCTACACCTTC
CDR3 protein: CASSSSRDNNYGYTF
J gene: TRBJ1-2
D gene: .
clone size: .
V gene: TRBV18

CDR3 DNA: TGTGCCAGCAGCTTAGCGCGGGTAGCGGGGGCCAATGAGCAGTTCTTC
CDR3 protein: CASSLARVAGANEQFF
J gene: TRBJ2-1
D gene: TRBD2
clone size: .
V gene: TRBV7-6

CDR3 DNA: TGTGCCAGTAGTGACCGACAGGGATGGTACACTGAAGCTTTCTTT
CDR3 protein: CASSDRQGWYTEAFF
J gene: TRBJ1-1
D gene: TRBD1
clone size: few
V gene: TRBV19

CDR3 DNA: TGCGCCAGCAGCAAAGGGACAGGGTCGAACACCGGGGAGCTGTTTTTT
CDR3 protein: CASSKGTGSNTGELFF
J gene: TRBJ2-2
D gene: TRBD1
clone size: .
V gene: TRBV5-1

CDR3 DNA: TGTGCTAGTGGTTTGGGGGACACCTCAAGCAATCAGCCCCAGCATTTT
CDR3 protein: CASGLGDTSSNQPQHF
J gene: TRBJ1-5
D gene: .
clone size: .
V gene: TRBV12-5

CDR3 DNA: TGTGCCAGCAGCTTGGAGGGAATTCAGCCCCAGCATTTT
CDR3 protein: CASSLEGIQPQHF
J gene: TRBJ1-5
D gene: .
clone size: .
V gene: TRBV7-9

CDR3 DNA: TGCGCCAGCAGCTTGTTTAGCGGGGGGCAGTATTTT
CDR3 protein: CASSLFSGGQYF
J gene: TRBJ2-3
D gene: TRBD2
clone size: .
V gene: TRBV5-1

CDR3 DNA: TGTGCCAGCAGCGTAGCCAGCGGGGGGGCCGATGAGCAGTTCTTC
CDR3 protein: CASSVASGGADEQFF
J gene: TRBJ2-1
D gene: TRBD2
clone size: .
V gene: TRBV9

CDR3 DNA: TGTGCCAGCACCTTACGCGGGAGACCCACAGATACGCAGTATTTT
CDR3 protein: CASTLRGRPTDTQYF
J gene: TRBJ2-3
D gene: TRBD2
clone size: .
V gene: TRBV6-5

CDR3 DNA: TGCGCCAGCAGCTTGAGACAGGGATCAGGAAACACCATATATTTT
CDR3 protein: CASSLRQGSGNTIYF
J gene: TRBJ1-3
D gene: TRBD1
clone size: .
V gene: TRBV5-1

CDR3 DNA: TGTGCCAGCAGTGAGTTTCAAGAGACCCAGTACTTC
CDR3 protein: CASSEFQETQYF
J gene: TRBJ2-5
D gene: .
clone size: .
V gene: TRBV6-2/TRBV6-3

CDR3 DNA: TGTGCCAGCAGTTTCAGGCCCCCACAATTTTCACCCCTCCACTTT
CDR3 protein: CASSFRPPQFSPLHF
J gene: TRBJ1-6
D gene: .
clone size: .
V gene: TRBV6-5

CDR3 DNA: TGTGCCAGCAGCGGGGGGGGCTCTGGAAACACCATATATTTT
CDR3 protein: CASSGGGSGNTIYF
J gene: TRBJ1-3
D gene: .
clone size: .
V gene: TRBV25-1

CDR3 DNA: TGTGCCAGCAGCCCCGGAGCCGAGGCCAAAAACATTCAGTACTTC
CDR3 protein: CASSPGAEAKNIQYF
J gene: TRBJ2-4
D gene: .
clone size: once
V gene: TRBV9

CDR3 DNA: TGTGCCAGCAGCGGCCCGAATAGCCTACTACGCAATGAGCAGTTCTTC
CDR3 protein: CASSGPNSLLRNEQFF
J gene: TRBJ2-1
D gene: .
clone size: .
V gene: TRBV9

CDR3 DNA: TGTGCCACCACAGAGGCACCCGGCGAGGGAGAGACCCAGTACTTC
CDR3 protein: CATTEAPGEGETQYF
J gene: TRBJ2-5
D gene: .
clone size: once
V gene: TRBV10-3

CDR3 DNA: TGTGCCACCAGCAGAGATCGGGCAGGGGCTGGAAACACCATATATTTT
CDR3 protein: CATSRDRAGAGNTIYF
J gene: TRBJ1-3
D gene: .
clone size: once
V gene: TRBV15

CDR3 DNA: TGTGCCAGCAGCTCCCGGCCGGGGGCGAACACCGGGGAGCTGTTTTTT
CDR3 protein: CASSSRPGANTGELFF
J gene: TRBJ2-2
D gene: .
clone size: .
V gene: TRBV7-3

CDR3 DNA: TGTGCCATCAGTAGCACAGGCGACACCTACGAGCAGTACTTC
CDR3 protein: CAISSTGDTYEQYF
J gene: TRBJ2-7
D gene: .
clone size: once
V gene: TRBV10-3

CDR3 DNA: TGTGCCACCTCTTGGGGGGGGAACACTGAAGCTTTCTTT
CDR3 protein: CATSWGGNTEAFF
J gene: TRBJ1-1
D gene: .
clone size: .
V gene: TRBV19

CDR3 DNA: TGTGCCAGCAGGCCCCTTCTTTCAGGGGACGACTATGGCTACACCTTC
CDR3 protein: CASRPLLSGDDYGYTF
J gene: TRBJ1-2
D gene: .
clone size: .
V gene: TRBV25-1

CDR3 DNA: TGTGCCAGCAGCTTAATGGGGCAGCGCCAAGAGACCCAGTACTTC
CDR3 protein: CASSLMGQRQETQYF
J gene: TRBJ2-5
D gene: .
clone size: .
V gene: TRBV7-3

CDR3 DNA: TGTGCCATCAGCGGGGGGAATGAAAAACTGTTTTTT
CDR3 protein: CAISGGNEKLFF
J gene: TRBJ1-4
D gene: .
clone size: .
V gene: TRBV10-3

CDR3 DNA: TGCGCCAGCAGCTTGTCCGGGACAGGGGTCACTGAAGCTTTCTTT
CDR3 protein: CASSLSGTGVTEAFF
J gene: TRBJ1-1
D gene: TRBD1
clone size: .
V gene: TRBV5-1

CDR3 DNA: TGTGCCAGCAGCGTAGCTACGGGGGCTGAAGCTTTCTTT
CDR3 protein: CASSVATGAEAFF
J gene: TRBJ1-1
D gene: .
clone size: .
V gene: TRBV9

CDR3 DNA: TGTGCCAGCAGCTTACTTTCACTCGCGCGAGGGGAAAAACTGTTTTTT
CDR3 protein: CASSLLSLARGEKLFF
J gene: TRBJ1-4
D gene: .
clone size: .
V gene: TRBV7-8

CDR3 DNA: TGTGCCAGCAGCCCAGGGACAGGGAACTCTGGAAACACCATATATTTT
CDR3 protein: CASSPGTGNSGNTIYF
J gene: TRBJ1-3
D gene: TRBD1
clone size: once
V gene: TRBV5-4

CDR3 DNA: TGCGCCAGTAGAGACAGGGGCTATCTTAACACTGAAGCTTTCTTT
CDR3 protein: CASRDRGYLNTEAFF
J gene: TRBJ1-1
D gene: TRBD1
clone size: .
V gene: TRBV10-2

CDR3 DNA: TGTGCCAGCAGTGAATACGAGGGTAAGGGAGCTTCTTACAATGAGCAGTTCTTC
CDR3 protein: CASSEYEGKGASYNEQFF
J gene: TRBJ2-1
D gene: .
clone size: .
V gene: TRBV25-1

CDR3 DNA: TGTGCCAGCAGCGGGGGACTGGGAAATACGCAGTATTTT
CDR3 protein: CASSGGLGNTQYF
J gene: TRBJ2-3
D gene: .
clone size: .
V gene: TRBV11-3

CDR3 DNA: TGTGCCAGCAGCCAAGGACTAGCGGGAGTGGTCGGGGAGCTGTTTTTT
CDR3 protein: CASSQGLAGVVGELFF
J gene: TRBJ2-2
D gene: TRBD2
clone size: .
V gene: TRBV4-2

CDR3 DNA: TGCGCCAGCAGCTTTGACAGGGCGGGTCAGCCCCAGCATTTT
CDR3 protein: CASSFDRAGQPQHF
J gene: TRBJ1-5
D gene: TRBD1
clone size: .
V gene: TRBV5-1

CDR3 DNA: TGCGCCAGCAGCTTGAGGCAGGGAGGTACTGAAGCTTTCTTT
CDR3 protein: CASSLRQGGTEAFF
J gene: TRBJ1-1
D gene: .
clone size: .
V gene: TRBV5-1

CDR3 DNA: TGTGCCAGCAGCGAGAGAGCCATGAACACTGAAGCTTTCTTT
CDR3 protein: CASSERAMNTEAFF
J gene: TRBJ1-1
D gene: .
clone size: .
V gene: TRBV9

CDR3 DNA: TGTGCCAGCAGCTCTCGGCCGGAGGGAGCTTTCTTT
CDR3 protein: CASSSRPEGAFF
J gene: TRBJ1-1
D gene: .
clone size: few
V gene: TRBV7-9

CDR3 DNA: TGTGCCAGCAGCCAAGAGTCAGGAAACGCTGAAGCTTTCTTT
CDR3 protein: CASSQESGNAEAFF
J gene: TRBJ1-1
D gene: .
clone size: .
V gene: TRBV4-2

CDR3 DNA: TGCGCCAGCAGCTTGAGGTCCCCGGGACAAGGAGAGACCCAGTACTTC
CDR3 protein: CASSLRSPGQGETQYF
J gene: TRBJ2-5
D gene: .
clone size: .
V gene: TRBV5-1

CDR3 DNA: TGTGCCAGCAGTCCGGACTTTACAGCATCTGGCTATGGCTACACCTTC
CDR3 protein: CASSPDFTASGYGYTF
J gene: TRBJ1-2
D gene: .
clone size: .
V gene: TRBV5-6

CDR3 DNA: TGTGCCAGCTCACCGGGGGGCTCCTACGAGCAGTACTTC
CDR3 protein: CASSPGGSYEQYF
J gene: TRBJ2-7
D gene: .
clone size: .
V gene: TRBV18

CDR3 DNA: TGTGCCAGCAGCTTAGCTAGCGGGAGAGAGACCCAGTACTTC
CDR3 protein: CASSLASGRETQYF
J gene: TRBJ2-5
D gene: TRBD2
clone size: .
V gene: TRBV7-2

CDR3 DNA: TGTGCCAGTACCCCCGGGGGACTTAACTATGGCTACACCTTC
CDR3 protein: CASTPGGLNYGYTF
J gene: TRBJ1-2
D gene: .
clone size: .
V gene: TRBV19

CDR3 DNA: TGTGCCACCGAAAATATTGGGTACAGCACTGAAGCTTTCTTT
CDR3 protein: CATENIGYSTEAFF
J gene: TRBJ1-1
D gene: .
clone size: .
V gene: TRBV10-3

CDR3 DNA: TGTGCCATCAGTCTGGGACAGGGGGAACGTGAGCAGTACTTC
CDR3 protein: CAISLGQGEREQYF
J gene: TRBJ2-7
D gene: TRBD1
clone size: once
V gene: TRBV10-3

CDR3 DNA: TGTGCCAGCAGCGTAGACAGCCGTGACTATGGCTACACCTTC
CDR3 protein: CASSVDSRDYGYTF
J gene: TRBJ1-2
D gene: .
clone size: .
V gene: TRBV9

CDR3 DNA: TGTGCCAGCAGCTTAGACGGCGGGAGGGGCGCCGAGCAGTACTTC
CDR3 protein: CASSLDGGRGAEQYF
J gene: TRBJ2-7
D gene: TRBD2
clone size: .
V gene: TRBV7-2

CDR3 DNA: TGCGCCAGCAGAACCGGGACAGGAGTTAATTCACCCCTCCACTTT
CDR3 protein: CASRTGTGVNSPLHF
J gene: TRBJ1-6
D gene: TRBD1
clone size: .
V gene: TRBV5-1

CDR3 DNA: TGTGCCAGGGGGCAGAAGTGCGGTTACCTGACTCACCAAGAGACCCAGTACTTC
CDR3 protein: CARGQKCGYLTHQETQYF
J gene: TRBJ2-5
D gene: .
clone size: few
V gene: TRBV14

CDR3 DNA: TGCGCCAGCAGTGACCCGCGGGCAGTAACGCTTTTCTTT
CDR3 protein: CASSDPRAVTLFF
J gene: TRBJ1-1
D gene: .
clone size: .
V gene: TRBV10-2

CDR3 DNA: TGTGCCAGCAGCGCCTTATCGGTAGCGGGAGAGTGTGTCTTC
CDR3 protein: CASSALSVAGECVF
J gene: TRBJ2-1
D gene: TRBD2
clone size: .
V gene: TRBV9